This T cell receptor beta chain derives from a study of T cells in women clearing cervical HPV infection. Germline CDR1 reads DFQATT; CDR2 reads SNEGSKA (reference sequence). This CDR3 has 17 residues. The junction had 14 bases not matched to a gene; V was cut back by 3 bases and J by 0 bases. Produced via immunoSEQ multiplex PCR; TCRdb's table is partial and in-frame only. This specimen shows tens of thousands of clones; the ten leading clones hold approximately 9.8%. A note on this clone: Read sequence stops 3 residues before the CDR3 end, and the germline J gene provides the missing end.

The sequencing sample was made of blood buffy coat. This sequence originates from a woman aged 18-69 years with a cervical HPV16 infection that either progressed to CIN3+ or cleared (not recorded which). The chain joins TRBV20-1 to TRBJ2-7, with 7 bases identical to TRBD2. The DNA read from the CDR3 is TGCAGTGCTAGCAGGAGAGTCGGACTAGGAAACTCCTACGAG. Its translation: CSASRRVGLGNSYE. The CDR3 as a whole reads CSASRRVGLGNSYEQYF.